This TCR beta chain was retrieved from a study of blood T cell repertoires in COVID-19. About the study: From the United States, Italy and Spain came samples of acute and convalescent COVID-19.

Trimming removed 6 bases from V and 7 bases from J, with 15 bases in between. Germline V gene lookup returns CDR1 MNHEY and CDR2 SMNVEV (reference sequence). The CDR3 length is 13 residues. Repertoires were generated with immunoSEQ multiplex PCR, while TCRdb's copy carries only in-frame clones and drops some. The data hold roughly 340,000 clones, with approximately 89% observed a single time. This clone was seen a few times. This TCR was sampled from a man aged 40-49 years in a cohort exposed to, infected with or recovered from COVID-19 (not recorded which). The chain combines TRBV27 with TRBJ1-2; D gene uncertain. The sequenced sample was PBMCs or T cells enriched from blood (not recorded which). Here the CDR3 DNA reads TGTGCCAGCAGGGCAGGATTTCTCCTTGGCTACACCTTC. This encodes CASRAGFLLGYTF.